This TCR beta chain was captured in a study of response to subunit inactivated influenza vaccine. V was clipped by 2 bases and J by 4 bases; unmatched bases: 4. The CDR3 extends over 16 amino acids. Germline lookup yields CDR1 MNHEY and CDR2 SVGAGI. In TCRdb, the RT-PCR reads were re-called with MiXCR into one record per CDR3 protein. The sample yields approximately 700,000 distinct CDR3 sequences, more than 15% seen once. This clonotype was observed a handful of times. The chain uses TRBV6-5 and TRBJ2-6; TRBD2 agrees at 8 bases. The receptor was isolated from a man aged 45-65 years who received an inactivated influenza vaccine. This sample comprised PBMCs from blood, obtained 11 to 12 days after vaccination. CDR3 in amino acids: CASSYGLAGGANVLTF. DNA of the CDR3: TGTGCCAGCAGTTACGGTTTAGCGGGGGGGGCCAACGTCCTGACTTTC.